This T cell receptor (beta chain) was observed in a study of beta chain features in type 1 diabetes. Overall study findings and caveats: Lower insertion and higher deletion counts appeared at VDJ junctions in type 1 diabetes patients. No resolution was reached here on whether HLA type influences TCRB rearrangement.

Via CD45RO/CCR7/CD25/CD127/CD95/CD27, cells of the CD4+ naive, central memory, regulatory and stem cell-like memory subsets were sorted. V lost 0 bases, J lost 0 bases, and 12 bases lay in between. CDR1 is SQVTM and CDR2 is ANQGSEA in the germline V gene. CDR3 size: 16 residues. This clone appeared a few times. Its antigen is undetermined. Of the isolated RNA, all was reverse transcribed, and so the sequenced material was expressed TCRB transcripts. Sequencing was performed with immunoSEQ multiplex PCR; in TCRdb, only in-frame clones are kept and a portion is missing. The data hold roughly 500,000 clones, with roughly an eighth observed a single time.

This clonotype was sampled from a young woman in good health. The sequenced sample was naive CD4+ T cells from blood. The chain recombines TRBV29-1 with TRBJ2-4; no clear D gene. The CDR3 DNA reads TGCAGCGTTGAAGATCTTCACAGACTAGCCAAAAACATTCAGTACTTC. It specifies CSVEDLHRLAKNIQYF.